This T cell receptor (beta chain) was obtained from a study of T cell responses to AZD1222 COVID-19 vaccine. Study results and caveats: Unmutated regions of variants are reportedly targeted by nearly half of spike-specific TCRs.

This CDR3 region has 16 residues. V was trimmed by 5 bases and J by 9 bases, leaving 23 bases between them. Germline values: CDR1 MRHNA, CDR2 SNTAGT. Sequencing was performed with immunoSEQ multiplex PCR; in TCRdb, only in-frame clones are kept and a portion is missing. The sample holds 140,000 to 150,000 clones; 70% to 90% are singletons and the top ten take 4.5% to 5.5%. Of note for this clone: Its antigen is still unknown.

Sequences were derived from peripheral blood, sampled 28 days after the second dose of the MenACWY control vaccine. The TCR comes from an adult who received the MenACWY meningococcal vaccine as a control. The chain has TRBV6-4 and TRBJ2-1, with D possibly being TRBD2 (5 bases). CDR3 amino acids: CASSPTGNIIKSEQFF. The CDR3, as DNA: TGTGCCAGCAGTCCAACCGGGAATATCATAAAATCTGAGCAGTTCTTC.